This is a list of T cell receptor beta chains from one sample in a study of cytotoxic CD8 clonotypes in ibrutinib-treated CLL. Only in-frame clones appear in the TCRdb table, and some are missing; sequencing was by immunoSEQ multiplex PCR. The sample includes more than 200,000 clones, 70% of them seen just once. The sample consisted of PBMCs, taken after 12 months of ibrutinib treatment. The source of these receptors is a human donor with chronic lymphocytic leukemia. The CDR3 runs from the conserved cysteine through the conserved F or W. Each record gives: CDR3 DNA, CDR3 protein, D gene, clone size, V gene, J gene. The D gene is left open where the match is weak. Expanded clones get a size class; other rows say once, few or many, or leave the size out.

TGTGCCAGCAGTGGGGACGGTCGGGATACGCAGTATTTT,CASSGDGRDTQYF,NA,NA,TRBV2,TRBJ2-3
TGTGCCAGCAGCTTAAGGGGGGCCCTAGGAGAAAAACTGTTTTTT,CASSLRGALGEKLFF,NA,NA,TRBV7-9,TRBJ1-4
TGTGCCTTGACATCCTCCTACGAGCAGTACTTC,CALTSSYEQYF,NA,NA,TRBV30,TRBJ2-7
TGTGCCTGGAGTGTAGCGCTGGGAAACACCATATATTTT,CAWSVALGNTIYF,NA,NA,TRBV30,TRBJ1-3
TGCAGCGTTACGGGCCTAGCTAACTATGGCTACACCTTC,CSVTGLANYGYTF,NA,once,TRBV29-1,TRBJ1-2
TGTGCCAGCAGCGAGACTAGCGGGTCCTACAATGAGCAGTTCTTC,CASSETSGSYNEQFF,TRBD2,few,TRBV7-2,TRBJ2-1
TGTGCCAGTAGGCGAGAAGAACAGGGGGTGCGCAATCAGCCCCAGCATTTT,CASRREEQGVRNQPQHF,TRBD1,NA,TRBV19,TRBJ1-5
TGTGCCTGGGCTCCAAGGGGGGGAGGGGAGACCCAGTACTTC,CAWAPRGGGETQYF,NA,NA,TRBV30,TRBJ2-5
TGTGCCAGCAGACCATGGGTGGGGGGTTCAAAGGGCTACGAGCAGTACTTC,CASRPWVGGSKGYEQYF,NA,NA,TRBV28,TRBJ2-7
TGTGCCAGCAGCCAAGATCCATGGTGGGGGGGCATAGATACGCAGTATTTT,CASSQDPWWGGIDTQYF,NA,NA,TRBV4-2,TRBJ2-3
TGTGCCAGCAGTCGCGGGACTATCTACGAGCAGTACTTC,CASSRGTIYEQYF,TRBD2,NA,TRBV28,TRBJ2-7
TGTGCCAGCAGTGAGAGGGGCGAGAGAACTGAAGCTTTCTTT,CASSERGERTEAFF,NA,few,TRBV2,TRBJ1-1
TGTGCCAGCATTAGGGACAGAGGCTCCTACGAGCAGTACTTC,CASIRDRGSYEQYF,TRBD1,once,TRBV2,TRBJ2-7
TGTGCCAGCAGCTCCCCCGGTCTCTCCTACGAGCAGTACTTC,CASSSPGLSYEQYF,NA,once,TRBV5-5,TRBJ2-7
TGTGCCAGCAGCTTGACAGCCTCCTCCTACAATGAGCAGTTCTTC,CASSLTASSYNEQFF,NA,NA,TRBV7-2,TRBJ2-1
TGTGCCAGCAGTTACGGCAGGATGAACACTGAAGCTTTCTTT,CASSYGRMNTEAFF,NA,once,TRBV6-5,TRBJ1-1
TGTGCCAGCAGCTATAGTGGGCATGAGCAGTTCTTC,CASSYSGHEQFF,NA,NA,TRBV7-3,TRBJ2-1
TGTGCCAGCACAGGAAATTCACCCCTCCACTTT,CASTGNSPLHF,NA,NA,TRBV28,TRBJ1-6
TGTGCCAGCAGTGGACAGGGCAGGGACACTGAAGCTTTCTTT,CASSGQGRDTEAFF,TRBD1,once,TRBV6-1,TRBJ1-1
TGTGCCAGTAGTATAGAAGGCGGGGAGAACAATGAGCAGTTCTTC,CASSIEGGENNEQFF,NA,NA,TRBV19,TRBJ2-1
TGTGCCAGCAGCTATGGGGTAGGCAATTCACCCCTCCACTTT,CASSYGVGNSPLHF,NA,once,TRBV11-2,TRBJ1-6
TGTGCCAGTAGTATAGGAGCGGAGTACACAGATACGCAGTATTTT,CASSIGAEYTDTQYF,NA,NA,TRBV19,TRBJ2-3
TGTGCCAGCAGCTCAAGGGGGCCAGATACGCAGTATTTT,CASSSRGPDTQYF,TRBD1,NA,TRBV7-9,TRBJ2-3
TGTGCCAGCAGTTTGTCGGGGAAGTACACTGAAGCTTTCTTT,CASSLSGKYTEAFF,NA,few,TRBV27,TRBJ1-1
TGTGCCTGGAGTGTAAAGTACAGGGGCAAGCATAACGATCAGCCCCAGCATTTT,CAWSVKYRGKHNDQPQHF,TRBD1,NA,TRBV30,TRBJ1-5
TGTGCCAGCGCAGTTTCCGGAACAGTTGCGGGCGAGCAGTACTTC,CASAVSGTVAGEQYF,NA,once,TRBV6-1,TRBJ2-7
TGTGCCAGCAGCTTAAATAGGGATGGCTACACCTTC,CASSLNRDGYTF,NA,NA,TRBV11-2,TRBJ1-2
TGCGCCAGCAGCTTGGCCGGGGTTCGACCCTATGGCTACACCTTC,CASSLAGVRPYGYTF,NA,NA,TRBV5-1,TRBJ1-2
TGCGCCAGCAGCTTGGAGCAAGCCCAATACGTTTTTACCTTC,CASSLEQAQYVFTF,NA,NA,TRBV5-1,TRBJ1-2
TGTGCCAGCAGTGCCCATAGTAGCAATCAGCCCCAGCATTTT,CASSAHSSNQPQHF,NA,few,TRBV2,TRBJ1-5
TGTGCCAGCAGTGAATCCCTCCACAATGAGCAGTTCTTC,CASSESLHNEQFF,NA,NA,TRBV25-1,TRBJ2-1
TGTGCCAGCTCACCAATGACTGGGGCCAACGTCCTGACTTTC,CASSPMTGANVLTF,NA,NA,TRBV18,TRBJ2-6
TGTGCCAGCAGCTTAAATCTCCAGGAGACCCAGTACTTC,CASSLNLQETQYF,NA,NA,TRBV11-1,TRBJ2-5
TGCGCCAGCAGCTTGGGAGGGTCAGCTAACTATGGCTACACCTTC,CASSLGGSANYGYTF,NA,once,TRBV5-1,TRBJ1-2
TGTGCCAGCAGTCTAGGAGGGGGTGAGCAGTACTTC,CASSLGGGEQYF,NA,once,TRBV27,TRBJ2-7
TGTGCCAGCAGGAGGGACAGGATGAACACTGAAGCTTTCTTT,CASRRDRMNTEAFF,TRBD1,many,TRBV6-5,TRBJ1-1
TGTGCCAGCAGTAGACAGATCGGCGTGGAGACCCAGTACTTC,CASSRQIGVETQYF,NA,few,TRBV28,TRBJ2-5
TGTGCCAGATCCCGTGGGCAGGGGTTTGAAGGCTACACCTTC,CARSRGQGFEGYTF,NA,NA,TRBV19,TRBJ1-2
TGCAGCGGAGGCGACAGATCTAACTATGGCTACACCTTC,CSGGDRSNYGYTF,NA,NA,TRBV29-1,TRBJ1-2
TGTGCCAGCACCCTAGTCGGGTGGACCAATGAAAAACTGTTTTTT,CASTLVGWTNEKLFF,NA,NA,TRBV6-6,TRBJ1-4